What follows are 14 T cell receptor beta chains derived from one specimen sequenced in a study of T cell changes during pregnancy in multiple sclerosis. Profiled with immunoSEQ multiplex PCR; TCRdb holds only in-frame clones, not every one. The sample consists of about 40,000 clones, 90% to 95% of them appearing once. The material was CD8+ T cells from peripheral blood mononuclear cells, obtained before pregnancy. These receptors were collected from a female donor with multiple sclerosis, enrolled in a pregnancy study.

V usage is TRBV15 and J usage is TRBJ2-3; 10 bases fit TRBD2. Per germline, CDR1 LNHNV and CDR2 YYDKDF (reference sequence). The junction had 17 bases not matched to a gene; V was cut back by 10 bases and J by 4 bases. This CDR3 comprises 17 residues. This CDR3 is CAIRALAGVEEADTQYF. The CDR3 nucleotides read TGTGCCATCAGGGCTCTAGCGGGAGTGGAAGAGGCAGATACGCAGTATTTT.

The DNA for the CDR3 is TGTGCCAGCAGTTTATTACCCCAGACTAGCGGGAAGACAGATACGCAGTATTTT. Residues: CASSLLPQTSGKTDTQYF. This sequence joins TRBV27 and TRBJ2-3, with 11 bases identical to TRBD2. The CDR3 spans 18 residues. The germline gives CDR1 MNHEY, CDR2 SMNVEV (reference sequence). V trimming: 1 base; J trimming: 3 bases; junction bases outside the gene matches: 9.

The chain has TRBV4-2 and TRBJ2-7; D might be TRBD2 (6 bases). V gave up 1 base and J gave up 9 bases, with 19 bases separating them. This CDR3 contains 15 residues. Germline V gene lookup returns CDR1 LGHNA and CDR2 YNFKEQ. The chain's CDR3 is CASSQVGREMVGQYF. The CDR3 coding sequence is TGTGCCAGCAGCCAAGTGGGGCGGGAAATGGTCGGGCAGTACTTC.

The rearrangement joins TRBV27 to TRBJ2-1; no firm D call. The ends were cut back, 1 base at V and 9 bases at J, with 13 bases in the middle. The length of the CDR3 is 14 residues. Per the germline V gene, CDR1 is MNHEY and CDR2 is SMNVEV (reference sequence). CDR3 nucleotide sequence: TGTGCCAGCAGTTTATGGTCTAGTGGCGGTGAGCAGTTCTTC. Translation: CASSLWSSGGEQFF.

The genes are TRBV25-1 and TRBJ2-2, with a weak D call TRBD2 (5 bases). From germline, CDR1 is MGHDK and CDR2 SYGVNS. V shed 1 base and J shed 1 base, with 13 bases lying between them. The length of the CDR3 is 17 residues. The CDR3 spells CASSELGVQLNTGELFF. The CDR3, as DNA: TGTGCCAGCAGTGAATTGGGAGTCCAGCTGAACACCGGGGAGCTGTTTTTT. Full variable domain (rest looked up from reference TRBV25-1 and TRBJ2-2): EADIYQTPRYLVIGTGKKITLECSQTMGHDKMYWYQQDPGMELHLIHYSYGVNSTEKGDLSSESTVSRIRTEHFPLTLESARPSHTSQYLCASSELGVQLNTGELFFGEGSRLTVL.

This chain links TRBV28 with TRBJ2-7, with D uncertain. The CDR3 extends over 13 amino acids. Germline CDR1 and CDR2: MDHEN and SYDVKM. Between the trimmed V and J ends, which lost 2 bases and 4 bases, there was a span of 9 bases. The CDR3 bases are TGTGCCAGCAGTTTACTAGTTGGGTACGAGCAGTACTTC. It specifies CASSLLVGYEQYF.

V usage is TRBV6-5 and J usage is TRBJ2-5; TRBD2 aligns across 8 bases. V dropped 0 bases and J dropped 4; count of bases not matched to a gene: 1. This CDR3 spans 14 amino acids. Germline loops: CDR1 MNHEY, CDR2 SVGAGI. The CDR3 DNA sequence: TGTGCCAGCAGTTACTCGCTAGCGGGAGAGACCCAGTACTTC. Its protein product is CASSYSLAGETQYF.

The genes are TRBV5-5 and TRBJ2-3, with D maybe TRBD1 (5 bases). V was trimmed by 6 bases and J by 6 bases, leaving 14 bases between them. CDR1 is SGHKS and CDR2 is YYEKEE in the germline V gene (reference sequence). CDR3 length equals 13 residues. This CDR3 is CASKQELRDTQYF. The CDR3, as DNA: TGTGCCAGCAAACAGGAGCTGAGGGATACGCAGTATTTT.

This chain uses TRBV7-2 with TRBJ2-7, with 9 bases lining up with TRBD2. Germline assignment: CDR1 SGHTA and CDR2 FQGNSA. The CDR3 length is 14 residues. V lost 5 bases, J lost 2 bases, and 4 bases stayed unmatched. The CDR3: CASSPSGAPYEQYF. The DNA of the CDR3 is TGTGCCAGCAGCCCTAGCGGGGCCCCCTACGAGCAGTACTTC. Based on the CDR3 plus reference TRBV7-2 and TRBJ2-7, the full variable domain is GAGVSQSPSNKVTEKGKDVELRCDPISGHTALYWYRQSLGQGLEFLIYFQGNSAPDKSGLPSDRFSAERTGGSVSTLTIQRTQQEDSAVYLCASSPSGAPYEQYFGPGTRLTVT.

The chain carries TRBV6-1 and TRBJ2-5; D may be TRBD1 (6 bases). The CDR3 contains 13 residues. The V gene's germline CDR1 is MNHNS and CDR2 SASEGT. With 9 bases removed from V and 1 base from J, the gap between germline ends came to 12 bases. The CDR3 region has the DNA TGTGCCAGTGAGGGACAACTCCAAGAGACCCAGTACTTC. Translated: CASEGQLQETQYF.

This chain uses TRBV19 with TRBJ2-6, with 9 positions matching TRBD1. Trimming removed 5 bases from V and 9 bases from J; junction bases left unmatched: 8. The V gene's germline CDR1 is LNHDA and CDR2 SQIVND (reference sequence). The CDR3 has 15 amino acids. The CDR3 coding sequence is TGTGCCAGTAGTCCGTGGACAGGGGATGACAACGTCCTGACTTTC. Its translation is CASSPWTGDDNVLTF.

This chain uses TRBV6-5 with TRBJ1-1; tentatively, D is TRBD1 (6 bases). CDR1 and CDR2 (germline): MNHEY, SVGAGI. This CDR3 spans 14 amino acids. Trimming stripped 6 bases from V and 6 bases from J, with 17 bases between. Written as DNA, the CDR3 is TGTGCCAGCAGCCCAGGACAGTCCGGGGCTGAAGCTTTCTTT. Protein: CASSPGQSGAEAFF.

CDR3 sequence reads: CASSELPVVAVLPDTQYF. In DNA, the CDR3 is TGTGCCAGCAGTGAACTGCCGGTGGTAGCGGTCCTCCCAGATACGCAGTATTTT. The chain recombines TRBV6-1 with TRBJ2-3, with a possible D match to TRBD2 (6 bases). Germline values: CDR1 MNHNS, CDR2 SASEGT. The length of the CDR3 is 18 residues. V dropped 2 bases and J dropped 4 bases, with 22 bases sitting between them.

The chain carries TRBV7-2 and TRBJ2-5, with 7 bases that match TRBD2. V lost 4 bases and J lost 5; bases outside the gene matches: 16. This CDR3 is 17 amino acids long. Germline CDR1 and CDR2: SGHTA and FQGNSA. This chain's CDR3 is CASSYLAPGLPIETQYF. Here the CDR3 DNA reads TGTGCCAGCAGCTACCTAGCCCCGGGACTACCTATTGAGACCCAGTACTTC.